Each of the 28 T cell receptor beta chains below was sequenced from the same sample in a study of cytomegalovirus exposure and HLA in healthy donors. 60 Vbeta and 13 Jbeta primers were used in PCR. Sequenced by immunoSEQ multiplex PCR; TCRdb stores in-frame clones only, minus some. This table holds 150,000 to 200,000 clones, about 70% found once. The sample consisted of PBMCs. The origin of the receptors is a woman aged 18-29 years in good health and CMV-seropositive.

This chain uses TRBV28 with TRBJ2-1, with 8 nucleotides matching TRBD2. CDR3 length equals 14 residues. The junction had 4 bases not matched to a gene; V was cut back by 6 bases and J by 3 bases. Germline CDR1 is MDHEN and CDR2 is SYDVKM. The CDR3 nucleotides are TGTGCCAGCAGACCGGGGGGGAACTACAATGAGCAGTTCTTC. Translated, it gives CASRPGGNYNEQFF.

This chain connects TRBV6-5 to TRBJ2-5; a weak D match, TRBD2 (5 bases). V dropped 4 bases and J dropped 4 bases, with 19 bases sitting between them. The CDR3 has 16 residues. The germline V gene has CDR1 MNHEY and CDR2 SVGAGI. The CDR3 spells CASSSLTGIDGETQYF. The CDR3, as DNA: TGTGCCAGCAGTTCGCTCACGGGGATCGACGGAGAGACCCAGTACTTC.

The V and J genes are TRBV5-1 and TRBJ2-1; TRBD1 aligns across 10 bases. This CDR3 is 17 amino acids long. The ends lost 4 bases at V and 8 bases at J; junction bases unmatched: 15. CDR1 is SGHRS, CDR2 YFSETQ, per germline. The DNA of the CDR3 is TGCGCCAGCAGCCAACCGGGACAGGGGCCTCTTACGGATGAGCAGTTCTTC. Translated, it gives CASSQPGQGPLTDEQFF. The entire variable domain, with the rest obtained from reference TRBV5-1 and TRBJ2-1, is as follows: KAGVTQTPRYLIKTRGQQVTLSCSPISGHRSVSWYQQTPGQGLQFLFEYFSETQRNKGNFPGRFSGRQFSNSRSEMNVSTLELGDSALYLCASSQPGQGPLTDEQFFGPGTRLTVL.

Only a few counts were recorded for this clone. The chain links TRBV5-6 to TRBJ2-5; D is unresolved. With 2 bases removed from V and 9 bases from J, the gap between germline ends came to 11 bases. This CDR3 contains 12 residues. Per the germline V gene, CDR1 is SGHDT and CDR2 is YYEEEE. The CDR3 loop is CASSLREASQYF. As DNA, the CDR3 is TGTGCCAGCAGCTTAAGAGAAGCGTCCCAGTACTTC.

The chain joins TRBV10-1 to TRBJ1-2; 10 positions agree with TRBD1. The CDR3 length is 15 residues. The V and J ends lost 4 bases and 2 bases, in that order; junction bases with no gene match: 4. Germline lookup yields CDR1 WNHNN and CDR2 SYGVQD (reference sequence). CDR3 in DNA: TGCGCCAGCAGTGGGACAGGGGGGTTGAACTATGGCTACACCTTC. This sequence encodes CASSGTGGLNYGYTF.

This chain links TRBV6-6 with TRBJ1-1, with D uncertain. Trimming removed 4 bases at V and 11 bases at J, with 17 bases between. The CDR3 is 13 residues long. The germline CDR1 and CDR2 sequences are MNHNY and SVGAGI (reference sequence). The CDR3 reads CASSSAGGMRAFF. CDR3 DNA sequence: TGTGCCAGCAGTTCCGCGGGTGGGATGAGGGCTTTCTTT.

This clone has a handful of counts. One end of the junction does not line up with germline, which may come from a read error. CDR3 DNA: TGTGCTAGCAGCGATACAAACTCCTACGAGCAGTACTTC. This codes for CASSDTNSYEQYF. V is TRBV7-7 and J is TRBJ2-7, with D uncertain. The germline CDR1 and CDR2 sequences are SSHAT and FNYEAQ (reference sequence). The CDR3 loop spans 13 amino acids.

This chain uses TRBV29-1 with TRBJ2-7; TRBD1 is a possible D gene (5 bases). V was clipped by 5 bases and J by 4 bases, with 15 bases between them. Germline V CDR1 and CDR2: SQVTM, ANQGSEA. CDR3 length: 13 residues. CDR3 sequence: CSVPGLKGYEQYF. CDR3 nucleotide sequence: TGCAGCGTTCCAGGGTTAAAGGGATACGAGCAGTACTTC.

The chain joins TRBV2 to TRBJ1-1, with TRBD1 as a possible D gene (6 bases). Looked up from germline, CDR1 is SNHLY and CDR2 is FYNNEI. V shed 3 bases and J shed 0 bases, with 11 bases lying between them. The CDR3 extends over 15 amino acids. The CDR3 DNA reads as TGTGCCAGCAGTGAGGGGGCAGGGTTGAACACTGAAGCTTTCTTT. This codes for CASSEGAGLNTEAFF.

On this clone: Other DNA sequences of this sample code for an identical CDR3. The CDR3 here is CASSLVPVAGLQETQYF. The CDR3 coding sequence is TGTGCCAGCAGCTTAGTGCCCGTAGCGGGGTTACAAGAGACCCAGTACTTC. J is TRBJ2-5 and V is TRBV7-9, with 8 nucleotides matching TRBD2. The CDR3 runs to 17 residues. Germline-derived CDR1 and CDR2 are SEHNR and FQNEAQ (reference sequence). Trimming removed 1 base from V and 2 bases from J; junction bases left unmatched: 9. The full variable domain, with the rest looked up from reference TRBV7-9 and TRBJ2-5, is DTGVSQNPRHKITKRGQNVTFRCDPISEHNRLYWYRQTLGQGPEFLTYFQNEAQLEKSRLLSDRFSAERPKGSFSTLEIQRTEQGDSAMYLCASSLVPVAGLQETQYFGPGTRLLVL.

The gene calls are TRBV18 and TRBJ1-1, with TRBD1 as a possible D gene (6 bases). The CDR3 covers 16 residues. V gave up 6 bases and J gave up 0 bases, with 17 bases separating them. Germline assignment: CDR1 KGHSH and CDR2 LQKENI. CDR3 nucleotide sequence: TGTGCCAGCTCGTCTAGGAGAGGGGGTTTGAACACTGAAGCTTTCTTT. It yields the protein CASSSRRGGLNTEAFF.

V and J are TRBV6-1 and TRBJ1-5; D not resolved. There are 16 residues in the CDR3. Deletions cut 0 bases from V and 0 bases from J, with 9 bases between. Germline lookup yields CDR1 MNHNS and CDR2 SASEGT. As DNA, the CDR3 is TGTGCCAGCAGTGAAGCGGGAGGATATAGCAATCAGCCCCAGCATTTT. Its translation: CASSEAGGYSNQPQHF.

The chain combines TRBV10-3 with TRBJ2-3, with D possibly matching TRBD2 (6 bases). Germline CDR1 ENHRY, CDR2 SYGVKD. This CDR3 region has 14 residues. The V end lost 1 base, the J end lost 2 bases, and 7 bases lay between the germline ends. The CDR3 reads CAISEWGVTDTQYF. The CDR3 coding sequence is TGTGCCATCAGTGAGTGGGGGGTCACAGATACGCAGTATTTT.

The rearrangement uses TRBV19 and TRBJ1-6; 7 bases are shared with TRBD1. Germline V CDR1 and CDR2: LNHDA, SQIVND (reference sequence). This CDR3 has 16 residues. V lost 5 bases to trimming and J lost 10 bases; unmatched junction nucleotides: 14. The CDR3 DNA reads as TGTGCCAGTAGTGACACCCCCGGGACAGTTCACTCACCCCTCCACTTT. Encoded protein: CASSDTPGTVHSPLHF.

J is TRBJ2-3 and V is TRBV5-1, with 11 bases fitting TRBD2. The ends lost 0 bases at V and 5 bases at J; junction bases unmatched: 2. This CDR3 spans 15 amino acids. Germline CDR1 SGHRS, CDR2 YFSETQ. The CDR3 loop is CASSLGLAGKDTQYF. DNA for the CDR3: TGCGCCAGCAGCTTGGGACTAGCGGGGAAAGATACGCAGTATTTT.

On this clone itself: The junction departs from germline at one end; a sequencing error may be responsible. The J gene is TRBJ1-1, the V gene TRBV7-9, with 10 bases identical to TRBD1. CDR3 length equals 17 residues. Germline loops: CDR1 SEHNR, CDR2 FQNEAQ (reference sequence). In nucleotides, the CDR3 is TGTGCCAGCAACTTAGGGGCCGGGACAGGGGTGAACACTGAAGCTTTCTTT. As protein: CASNLGAGTGVNTEAFF.

The chain is built from TRBV30 and TRBJ1-2; D possibly corresponds to TRBD1 (5 bases). CDR1 GTSNPN and CDR2 SVGIG come from the germline V gene (reference sequence). This CDR3 spans 14 amino acids. Deletions cut 3 bases from V and 0 bases from J, with 11 bases between. The CDR3, as DNA: TGTGCCTGGAGCCGGGGGGGTTCTAACTATGGCTACACCTTC. It codes for CAWSRGGSNYGYTF. Using reference TRBV30 and TRBJ1-2 for the parts outside the CDR3, the full variable domain is SQTIHQWPATLVQPVGSPLSLECTVEGTSNPNLYWYRQAAGRGLQLLFYSVGIGQISSEVPQNLSASRPQDRQFILSSKKLLLSDSGFYLCAWSRGGSNYGYTFGSGTRLTVV.

The genes are TRBV13 and TRBJ2-5, with TRBD2 identical over 12 bases. J was trimmed by 11 bases and V by 0 bases; bases with no gene match: 7. Germline values: CDR1 PRHDT, CDR2 FYEKMQ (reference sequence). The CDR3 is 15 residues long. In nucleotides, the CDR3 is TGTGCCAGCAGCTTAGGACTAGCGGGGGGTCGGGAGCAGTACTTC. Its translation: CASSLGLAGGREQYF. Full variable domain (rest looked up from reference TRBV13 and TRBJ2-5): AAGVIQSPRHLIKEKRETATLKCYPIPRHDTVYWYQQGPGQDPQFLISFYEKMQSDKGSIPDRFSAQQFSDYHSELNMSSLELGDSALYFCASSLGLAGGREQYFGPGTRLLVL.

This rearrangement joins TRBV19 to TRBJ2-7; 8 nucleotides match TRBD2. The CDR3 loop spans 12 amino acids. V trimming: 11 bases; J trimming: 4 bases; junction bases outside the gene matches: 7. Per germline, CDR1 LNHDA and CDR2 SQIVND (reference sequence). DNA of the CDR3: TGTGCCTCCGGGACTAGTGCGTACGAGCAGTACTTC. It encodes CASGTSAYEQYF.

The rearrangement joins TRBV5-1 to TRBJ2-1, with 12 bases identical to TRBD1. Germline V gene sequence: CDR1 SGHRS, CDR2 YFSETQ. J was trimmed by 7 bases and V by 3 bases; bases with no gene match: 8. This CDR3 has 16 residues. CDR3 DNA: TGCGCCAGCAGCTGGGGTGGGACAGGGGGCTGGAATGAGCAGTTCTTC. Its protein product is CASSWGGTGGWNEQFF. Supplemented by reference TRBV5-1 and TRBJ2-1, the full variable domain reads KAGVTQTPRYLIKTRGQQVTLSCSPISGHRSVSWYQQTPGQGLQFLFEYFSETQRNKGNFPGRFSGRQFSNSRSEMNVSTLELGDSALYLCASSWGGTGGWNEQFFGPGTRLTVL.

The rearrangement uses TRBV29-1 and TRBJ1-2; 7 bases align to TRBD1. The CDR3 is made up of 15 amino acids. Germline V gene lookup returns CDR1 SQVTM and CDR2 ANQGSEA. V lost 2 bases to trimming and J lost 3 bases; unmatched junction nucleotides: 9. The CDR3 is CSVERGRVGDYGYTF. As DNA, the CDR3 is TGCAGCGTTGAAAGGGGGCGCGTGGGGGACTATGGCTACACCTTC.

The table lists this clone with a count of one. The rearrangement uses TRBV5-1 and TRBJ2-1; 7 nucleotides agree with TRBD1. CDR3 length: 14 amino acids. Trimming took 0 bases from V and 7 from J; bases not matched to a gene: 4. CDR1 is SGHRS and CDR2 is YFSETQ in the germline V gene. CDR3 nucleotides: TGCGCCAGCAGCTTGGGACAGGGCTTGAATGAGCAGTTCTTC. Translation: CASSLGQGLNEQFF.

This rearrangement joins TRBV5-1 to TRBJ2-3; 7 bases are a match to TRBD1. Germline lookup yields CDR1 SGHRS and CDR2 YFSETQ. J lost 1 base, V lost 2 bases, and 4 bases had no gene match. This CDR3 contains 15 residues. In DNA form, the CDR3 reads TGCGCCAGCAGCTTATACAGGGGTGGCACAGATACGCAGTATTTT. This encodes CASSLYRGGTDTQYF.

This chain links TRBV4-2 with TRBJ2-5; 15 bases map to TRBD2. Trimming cost V 1 base and J 5 bases; bases outside gene matches: 8. Germline-derived CDR1 and CDR2 are LGHNA and YNFKEQ. CDR3 length equals 18 residues. CDR3 loop: CASSQVASGLAGGETQYF. The CDR3 region has the DNA TGTGCCAGCAGCCAAGTAGCATCGGGACTAGCGGGAGGTGAGACCCAGTACTTC.

The V and J genes are TRBV9 and TRBJ2-1; a possible D gene is TRBD1 (5 bases). The germline gives CDR1 SGDLS, CDR2 YYNGEE. CDR3 length equals 13 residues. The V end was cut by 4 bases, the J end by 4 bases, with 9 bases between. DNA of the CDR3: TGTGCCAGCAGCCGAGACAGATACAATGAGCAGTTCTTC. It codes for CASSRDRYNEQFF. Filled out from reference TRBV9 and TRBJ2-1, the complete variable domain reads DSGVTQTPKHLITATGQRVTLRCSPRSGDLSVYWYQQSLDQGLQFLIQYYNGEERAKGNILERFSAQQFPDLHSELNLSSLELGDSALYFCASSRDRYNEQFFGPGTRLTVL.

This clone was seen more than once but under ten times. This chain joins TRBV18 and TRBJ2-1, with no clear D. Trimming took 8 bases from V and 8 from J, leaving 16 bases between them. The germline gives CDR1 KGHSH, CDR2 LQKENI. The CDR3 has 13 residues. The CDR3 loop reads CASTHQDRDEQFF. CDR3 bases: TGTGCCAGCACTCACCAAGATCGAGATGAGCAGTTCTTC.

The rearrangement links TRBV28 to TRBJ1-2; 7 nucleotides line up with TRBD1. Trimming took 6 bases from V and 2 from J; bases not matched to a gene: 12. Per germline, CDR1 MDHEN and CDR2 SYDVKM. The CDR3 extends over 16 amino acids. CDR3 sequence reads: CASRDTGQPLNYGYTF. The DNA of the CDR3 is TGTGCCAGCAGAGACACGGGACAGCCTTTAAACTATGGCTACACCTTC.

V and J are TRBV29-1 and TRBJ1-1, with 10 positions matching TRBD1. The germline V gene has CDR1 SQVTM and CDR2 ANQGSEA. V lost 6 bases to trimming and J lost 10 bases; unmatched junction nucleotides: 5. CDR3 size: 11 residues. In DNA form, the CDR3 reads TGCAGCGTAGGACAGGGGGGGAGAGCTTTCTTT. Translation gives CSVGQGGRAFF.